This T cell receptor beta chain was identified in a study of blood T cell repertoires in COVID-19. The overall study: Both acute and convalescent COVID-19 samples were obtained from the United States, Italy and Spain. The analysed material was cDNA or gDNA that came from T cells, B-cell-depleted T cells, or PBMCs.

The CDR3 length is 18 residues. CDR1 and CDR2 (germline): SGHTA, FQGNSA. The J segment lost 4 bases and the V segment lost 0 bases, leaving 8 bases of the junction unmatched. In the source study's methods: Amplification with reference gene primers provided the estimates of nucleated cell counts. The repertoire was sequenced with immunoSEQ multiplex PCR; TCRdb's copy has only in-frame clones and lacks some. V, J and clone size are those of that table, while D and trimming were read from the DNA. In the table there are about 250,000 clones, approximately 90% of which are singletons. Sequencing was carried out using peripheral blood. The clonotype originates from a man between 18 and 35 years old with active or convalescent COVID-19. V gene TRBV7-2 combines with J gene TRBJ2-1, with 11 bases matching TRBD2. As DNA, the CDR3 is TGTGCCAGCAGCTTAGCCTCCGGGACTAGCGGACTTTACAATGAGCAGTTCTTC. It specifies CASSLASGTSGLYNEQFF.